This T cell receptor beta chain appears in the sequencing data of a study of PD-L1 blockade in urothelial cancer. About the research overall: Intravenous atezolizumab, 1,200 mg every 3 weeks, was begun by patients around 2014.

This clone was recorded a few times. Data came from immunoSEQ multiplex PCR; TCRdb stores just in-frame clones and leaves some out. The sample shows 45,000 to 50,000 clones, approximately 79% of them seen only once. Germline CDR1 MNHEY, CDR2 SMNVEV (reference sequence). This CDR3 spans 15 amino acids. V shed 4 bases, J shed 1 base, and the junction held 5 bases outside the gene matches. This sample's time point: pretreatment peripheral blood. The rearrangement uses TRBV27 and TRBJ1-2, with 8 bases that match TRBD1. The source of this sequence is an older man with urothelial cancer. Material: PBMCs, obtained around atezolizumab (anti-PD-L1) treatment. CDR3 amino acids: CASSSQGADNYGYTF. The CDR3, as DNA: TGTGCCAGCAGTTCCCAGGGGGCGGATAACTATGGCTACACCTTC.